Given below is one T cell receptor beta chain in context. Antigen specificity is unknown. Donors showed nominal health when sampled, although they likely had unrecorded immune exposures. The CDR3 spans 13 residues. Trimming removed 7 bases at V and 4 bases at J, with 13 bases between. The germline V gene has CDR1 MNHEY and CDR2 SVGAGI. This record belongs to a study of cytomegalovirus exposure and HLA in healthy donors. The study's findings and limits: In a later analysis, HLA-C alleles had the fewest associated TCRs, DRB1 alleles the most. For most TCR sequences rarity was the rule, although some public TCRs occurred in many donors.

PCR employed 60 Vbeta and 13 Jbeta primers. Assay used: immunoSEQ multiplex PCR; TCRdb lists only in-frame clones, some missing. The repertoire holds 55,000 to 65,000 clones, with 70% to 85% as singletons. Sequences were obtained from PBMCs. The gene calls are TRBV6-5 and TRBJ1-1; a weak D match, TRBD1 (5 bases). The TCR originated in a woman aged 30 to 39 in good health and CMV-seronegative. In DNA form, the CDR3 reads TGTGCCAGCATAAAGGCCGGGGGCACTGAAGCTTTCTTT. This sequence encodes CASIKAGGTEAFF.